The T cell receptor beta chain under discussion was sequenced for a study of cytomegalovirus exposure and HLA in healthy donors. At the level of the study: There were 65 million to 85 million unique TCRs (from HLA-typed donors) in an early data release.

With 60 Vbeta and 13 Jbeta primers, the PCR was carried out. Only in-frame clones appear in the TCRdb table, and some are missing; sequencing was by immunoSEQ multiplex PCR. The profile shows approximately 210,000 clones, around 84% of them singletons. This clone was detected only a few times. Its specificity is unknown. Points from the study as a whole: At a 0.05 false discovery rate, a later analysis found 16,951 TCR beta sequences to be associated with HLA alleles. Presence/absence analyses took donor sequencing depth as roughly uniform. As a later analysis showed, a missense DCLRE1C variant was linked to trimming of TCR beta V- and J-genes.

Germline V lookup: CDR1 SNHLY, CDR2 FYNNEI. The CDR3 has 12 amino acids. Between the trimmed V and J ends, which lost 10 bases and 1 base, there was a span of 8 bases. The specimen was PBMCs. The receptor was derived from a woman aged 18-29 years in good health and CMV-seronegative. The V gene is TRBV2, the J gene TRBJ1-3; TRBD1 might be the D (5 bases). The CDR3 loop is CAIAGSGNTIYF. The CDR3 nucleotides are TGTGCCATAGCAGGGTCTGGAAACACCATATATTTT.